The 30 T cell receptor beta chains in this list originate from one sample, sequenced in a study of tumor and adjacent non-tumor tissue in lung cancer. No cell sorting was done before RNA was extracted from the tissue. This non-tumor lung sample came from over 3 cm beyond the tumor edge. A modified ARM-PCR protocol with three rounds of nested PCR amplified TCRbeta. Each CDR3 protein is one row after TCRdb ran MiXCR on the multiplex PCR reads. The sample records under 95,000 distinct CDR3 sequences, approximately 78% being singletons. What was sequenced was distant non-tumor lung tissue. These receptor sequences come from a man aged 60 to 69 with non-small cell lung cancer.

As regards this clonotype: A read error may produce the germline difference seen at one junction end. The CDR3 nucleotides read TGTGCCAGCAGCTTAGGATCTAGGTACCAAGAGACCCAGTGCTTC. Its protein is CASSLGSRYQETQCF. J is TRBJ2-5 and V is TRBV7-8, with no clear D. The V gene's germline CDR1 is SGHVS and CDR2 FQNEAQ. CDR3 length equals 15 residues.

In regard to this clonotype: A read error may produce the germline difference seen at one junction end. V is TRBV11-2 and J is TRBJ2-6, with 7 bases aligning to TRBD1. CDR1 is SGHAT and CDR2 is FQNNGV in the germline V gene. There are 19 residues in the CDR3. In DNA form, the CDR3 reads TGTGCCAGGAGCTTAATTCCAAAGGACAGGCCCTCTGGAGCCAACGTCCTGACTTTC. Protein: CARSLIPKDRPSGANVLTF.

A remark on this clonotype: A single base separates this from a much larger clone, so it may be a read error. The rearrangement links TRBV7-9 to TRBJ2-7; D uncertain. CDR3 length: 12 residues. V was cut by 7 bases and J by 6 bases, with 13 bases left in between. The V gene's germline CDR1 is SEHNR and CDR2 FQNEAQ (reference sequence). CDR3 residues: CASISPLSEQYF. CDR3 DNA sequence: TGTGCCAGCATCTCCCCTCTAAGCGAGCAGTACTTC.

In this sample, this clonotype turned up many times. The V call is TRBV20-1, the J call TRBJ1-1, with 7 bases matching TRBD1. CDR1 DFQATT and CDR2 SNEGSKA come from the germline V gene (reference sequence). CDR3 length: 14 amino acids. The trim removed 4 bases at V and 7 bases at J, leaving 12 bases unmatched. The CDR3 is CSATKTGYSGEAFF. In nucleotides, the CDR3 is TGCAGTGCTACCAAGACAGGGTACTCCGGTGAAGCTTTCTTT.

A remark on this clonotype: One end of the junction varies from germline; a read error may be responsible. The rearrangement uses TRBV20-1 and TRBJ2-2; TRBD2 matches at 13 bases. The CDR3 is made up of 16 amino acids. From germline, CDR1 is DFQATT and CDR2 SNEGSKA (reference sequence). CDR3 nucleotides: TGCAGTGCTGACGGGACTAGCGGGGCTAACACCTGGGAGCTGTTTTTT. Protein sequence: CSADGTSGANTWELFF.

Comments on this clonotype: An end of the junction does not agree with germline; a read error may underlie this. The chain links TRBV11-2 to TRBJ2-5, with D possibly being TRBD2 (7 bases). Germline CDR1 and CDR2: SGHAT and FQNNGV. This CDR3 is built from 16 residues. The CDR3 sequence: CASSSTMGGPMEIQYF. The CDR3 DNA is TGTGCTAGCAGCTCCACAATGGGGGGGCCAATGGAGATCCAGTACTTC.

The rearrangement uses TRBV5-4 and TRBJ1-1, with TRBD1 as a possible D gene (5 bases). V lost 10 bases to trimming and J lost 3 bases, with 28 bases between them. The CDR3 extends over 17 amino acids. Germline V lookup: CDR1 SGHNT, CDR2 YYREEE (reference sequence). The CDR3 loop reads CAWSAGRKGRGDTEAFF. The CDR3, as DNA: TGTGCCTGGAGCGCCGGTCGAAAGGGACGAGGCGACACTGAAGCTTTCTTT.

The V call is TRBV4-1, the J call TRBJ2-6; possible D gene TRBD2, 5 bases. Germline-derived CDR1 and CDR2 are MGHRA and YSYEKL. The V gene lost 1 base and the J gene lost 4 bases, with 17 bases spanning the gap. The CDR3 is 18 residues long. The CDR3 DNA is TGCGCCAGCAGCCAAGTCCGTGGACTCATAGAAGGGGCCAACGTCCTGACTTTC. It is translated as CASSQVRGLIEGANVLTF.

Comments on this clonotype: Possible read error: a much larger clone is one base away. This chain uses TRBV5-4 with TRBJ2-3; 11 positions match TRBD2. V lost 4 bases to trimming and J lost 4 bases; unmatched junction nucleotides: 5. The CDR3 runs 15 residues. Germline V gene lookup returns CDR1 SGHNT and CDR2 YYREEE (reference sequence). The CDR3: CASSAVLAGADTQYF. In DNA form, the CDR3 reads TGTGCCAGCAGCGCGGTACTAGCGGGAGCAGATACGCAGTATTTT.

Comments on this clonotype: No conserved phenylalanine or tryptophan is present at the end of the CDR3, so a read error is the likely explanation. V is TRBV20-1 and J is TRBJ1-1; no firm D call. The CDR3 contains 14 residues. Trimming stripped 6 bases from V and 4 bases from J, with 18 bases between. Germline V gives CDR1 DFQATT, CDR2 SNEGSKA (reference sequence). The CDR3 bases are TGCAGTGCCCAGCAGGTTGGGATGATCACTGAAGCTTTCTAT. It yields the protein CSAQQVGMITEAFY.

About this clonotype: Given the absence of the conserved phenylalanine or tryptophan at the CDR3 end, a read error is likely. J is TRBJ2-5 and V is TRBV20-1; the D is unclear. Germline values: CDR1 DFQATT, CDR2 SNEGSKA (reference sequence). There are 14 residues in the CDR3. The CDR3 region has the DNA TGTAGTGCCAGACTCGCCCTCACATCGGAGACCCAGTACCTC. Protein sequence: CSARLALTSETQYL.

Points on this clonotype: One end of the junction does not line up with germline, which may come from a read error. This chain connects TRBV5-1 to TRBJ1-6; 9 bases line up with TRBD1. Germline CDR1 SGHRS, CDR2 YFSETQ. There are 14 residues in the CDR3. The CDR3 loop is CASIEDRGWSPLPF. CDR3 nucleotide sequence: TGCGCCAGCATCGAGGACAGGGGTTGGTCACCCCTCCCCTTT.

Worth noting for this clonotype: It may be a read error: a sequence one base away is much more abundant. The chain joins TRBV12-3 or TRBV12-4 to TRBJ1-1; no reliable D call. This CDR3 is built from 13 residues. The DNA of the CDR3 is TGTGCCAGGAGTTCCGGGGTTAGGACTGAAGCTTTCTTT. Encoded protein: CARSSGVRTEAFF.

Turning to this clonotype: This CDR3 is missing its conserved last phenylalanine or tryptophan, likely due to a read error. The CDR3 region is CASSSVPKDRASGANVLTS. The CDR3 region has the DNA TGTGCCAGCAGCTCAGTTCCAAAGGACAGGGCCTCTGGGGCCAACGTCCTGACTTCC. The genes are TRBV11-2 and TRBJ2-6, with TRBD1 matching over 8 bases. Germline assignment: CDR1 SGHAT and CDR2 FQNNGV. After removal of 4 bases from V and 0 bases from J, the junction contained 11 bases not matched to a gene. The CDR3 is 19 residues long.

V gene TRBV2 combines with J gene TRBJ2-7; D perhaps matches TRBD2 (5 bases). Germline V gives CDR1 SNHLY, CDR2 FYNNEI. Trimming stripped 6 bases from V and 8 bases from J, with 17 bases between. This CDR3 is 13 amino acids long. CDR3 in amino acids: CASRTGETTKQYF. The CDR3 bases are TGTGCCAGCAGGACCGGGGAAACAACTAAGCAGTACTTC.

Points on this clonotype: Germline and junction disagree at one end, which may indicate a read error. V usage is TRBV11-3 and J usage is TRBJ2-3; D is possibly TRBD2 (5 bases). Germline CDR1 reads SGHNT; CDR2 reads YENEEA. The CDR3 consists of 16 residues. The DNA for the CDR3 is TGTGTCAGCAGCTCCGGACTCTTAGGTGCCACAGATACGCAGTATTTT. It specifies CVSSSGLLGATDTQYF.

The chain joins TRBV20-1 to TRBJ2-5; D uncertain. The length of the CDR3 is 14 residues. V lost 6 bases and J 2 bases, leaving 16 bases between the germline ends. Germline CDR1 and CDR2: DFQATT and SNEGSKA (reference sequence). The DNA of the CDR3 is TGCAGTGCCTTCGAGTGGAAGTTACAAGAGACCCAGTACTTC. Translation gives CSAFEWKLQETQYF.

Concerning this clonotype itself: A junction end diverges from the germline sequence, so it may reflect a read error. V usage is TRBV5-4 and J usage is TRBJ1-1; TRBD1 is a possible D gene (5 bases). The CDR3 runs 17 residues. The germline V gene encodes CDR1 SGHNT and CDR2 YYREEE (reference sequence). In nucleotides, the CDR3 is TGTGCCAGCAGCGCCGCTCGACAGAGACGAGGCGACACTGAAGCTTCCTTT. Protein sequence: CASSAARQRRGDTEASF. Together with reference TRBV5-4 and TRBJ1-1, the CDR3 gives the full variable domain: ETGVTQSPTHLIKTRGQQVTLRCSSQSGHNTVSWYQQALGQGPQFIFQYYREEENGRGNFPPRFSGLQFPNYSSELNVNALELDDSALYLCASSAARQRRGDTEASFGQGTRLTVV.

On this clonotype itself: Possible read error: a much larger clone is one base away. V gene TRBV6-2 or TRBV6-3 combines with J gene TRBJ1-2; D uncertain. This CDR3 is 11 amino acids long. Germline assignment: CDR1 MNHEY and CDR2 SVGEGT. The V and J ends lost 8 bases and 12 bases respectively, with 16 bases between them. CDR3 in amino acids: CASGMTGDNTF. CDR3 nucleotide sequence: TGTGCCAGCGGTATGACCGGGGATAACACCTTC.

To note about this clonotype: At one end, the junction sequence differs from germline, possibly due to a read error. The rearrangement uses TRBV11-3 and TRBJ2-2, with 7 bases aligning to TRBD2. This CDR3 is 18 amino acids long. The germline V gene encodes CDR1 SGHNT and CDR2 YENEEA. CDR3 protein: CARSSRGAGRYRAGELFF. The CDR3 coding sequence is TGTGCCAGGAGCTCTCGGGGAGCGGGAAGATACAGAGCCGGGGAGCTGTTTTTT.

Notes on this clonotype: Likely a read error: the CDR3 ends without its conserved phenylalanine or tryptophan. The genes are TRBV29-1 and TRBJ2-2; either TRBD1 or TRBD2 may supply D (5 bases each). Germline V gene data show CDR1 as SQVTM and CDR2 as ANQGSEA. The CDR3 covers 14 residues. The CDR3 region is CSVQGVGNTGDLFV. The CDR3 DNA sequence: TGCAGCGTGCAGGGTGTGGGAAACACCGGGGACCTGTTTGTT.

The rearrangement uses TRBV24-1 and TRBJ2-1; D ambiguous. The CDR3 consists of 12 residues. CDR1 and CDR2 from the germline V gene are KGHDR and SFDVKD. V lost 1 base and J 10 bases, leaving 7 bases between the germline ends. The CDR3 coding sequence is TGTGCCACCAGTGATTTAAATTGGGAGCAGTTCTTC. Its protein is CATSDLNWEQFF.

Remarks on this clonotype: A junction end diverges from the germline sequence, so it may reflect a read error. The DNA for the CDR3 is TGTGCCAGCAGCTTAGAGACAGGAGACTATGGCCACACCTTC. Its translation is CASSLETGDYGHTF. The V gene is TRBV7-9, the J gene TRBJ1-2; tentative D call: TRBD1 (6 bases). Germline values: CDR1 SEHNR, CDR2 FQNEAQ (reference sequence). The CDR3 runs 14 residues.

V is TRBV25-1 and J is TRBJ1-4; maybe TRBD1 (5 bases). Germline V gene sequence: CDR1 MGHDK, CDR2 SYGVNS. V was trimmed by 4 bases and J by 8 bases, leaving 17 bases between them. The length of the CDR3 is 15 residues. CDR3 DNA sequence: TGTGCCAGCAGTGCACCGGGGGGGTGGAACGAAAAACTGTTTTTT. Residues: CASSAPGGWNEKLFF.

Points on this clonotype: A read error may produce the germline difference seen at one junction end. The rearrangement uses TRBV20-1 and TRBJ1-1; 7 bases fit TRBD1. Germline CDR1 reads DFQATT; CDR2 reads SNEGSKA (reference sequence). The CDR3 runs 14 residues. As DNA, the CDR3 is TGCAGTGTTAGAGTACAGGGGAATAGCCCTGGAGCTTTCTTT. This encodes CSVRVQGNSPGAFF.

Worth noting for this clonotype: The junction differs from germline at one of its ends, possibly a read error. This rearrangement joins TRBV11-2 to TRBJ2-6; 7 bases match TRBD1. The CDR3 has 19 amino acids. Looked up from germline, CDR1 is SGHAT and CDR2 is FQNNGV. DNA of the CDR3: TGTGCCAGCAGCTTAGTTCCAAAGGACAGGCCCTTTAGGGCCAACGTACTGACTTTC. Translation gives CASSLVPKDRPFRANVLTF.

The rearrangement joins TRBV11-2 to TRBJ1-1, with D uncertain. Germline V lookup: CDR1 SGHAT, CDR2 FQNNGV. Trimming removed 2 bases from V and 5 bases from J, with 18 bases in between. This CDR3 comprises 16 residues. CDR3: CASSLRTVVRDTEAFF. In DNA form, the CDR3 reads TGTGCCAGCAGCTTAAGGACGGTTGTGAGGGATACTGAAGCTTTCTTT.

Details on this clonotype: In this CDR3 the conserved last residue, phenylalanine or tryptophan, is missing, so a read error is likely. The chain employs TRBV6-5 and TRBJ1-1; maybe TRBD1 (5 bases). In germline, CDR1 is MNHEY, CDR2 SVGAGI. The CDR3 spans 15 residues. V was trimmed by 5 bases and J by 3 bases, leaving 16 bases between them. The CDR3 sequence: CASSLFTAGDTEAFS. The CDR3 DNA sequence: TGTGCCAGCAGTCTCTTTACGGCGGGGGACACTGAAGCTTTCTCT.

The chain joins TRBV6-5 to TRBJ2-3; D not certain. Per the germline V gene, CDR1 is MNHEY and CDR2 is SVGAGI. V was shortened by 6 bases and J by 7 bases, with 11 bases between the two germline ends. This CDR3 is 12 amino acids long. CDR3 bases: TGTGCCAGCAGCGCATGCATACATACGCAGTATTTT. Its translation is CASSACIHTQYF.

A word on this clonotype: The junction and the germline gene differ at one end; a read error may be behind it. The chain carries TRBV12-3 or TRBV12-4 and TRBJ2-5; possible D gene TRBD2, 7 bases. The CDR3 extends over 14 amino acids. The DNA of the CDR3 is TGTGGCAGCGGCCAAGGGGGGGGTAATGAGACTCAGTACTTC. This encodes CGSGQGGGNETQYF.